This TCR beta chain comes out of a study of graft-versus-host responses after intestinal transplantation (dated by TCRdb to the early 2020s). Notes on the research overall: The transplants that recipients got were multivisceral, liver-intestinal, or isolated intestinal. Every recipient was given anti-thymocyte globulin induction, followed by roughly 3 years of maintenance tacrolimus and steroids. After intestinal transplantation, graft-versus-host and host-versus-graft alloreactive T cell clones in the graft, circulation and bone marrow were tracked using bulk TCR-beta CDR3 sequencing. To identify alloreactive clones, pre-transplant mixed lymphocyte reaction products were sequenced and then compared with unstimulated pre-transplant donor and recipient T cells. The cohort enrolled roughly 25 intestinal transplant recipients including one retransplant, and a few patients lacking pretransplant specimens were excluded. A peak of at least 4% donor T cells among recipient peripheral blood mononuclear cells was the definition used for donor T cell macrochimerism. Rather than going through the commercial service, samples from a few later patients were sequenced in-house on an Illumina MiSeq and processed with MiXCR.

Blood samples were collected up to 4 times in the first month after transplant and then at least monthly when available. Summary of the overall study and its limitations: GvH clones were detected in recipient bone marrow, and some of these GvH clones were observed earlier in ileal mucosa or blood, consistent with an intestinal mucosal origin. Early after transplant, declines in HvG clones were associated with peak levels of circulating GvH clones. High GvH to HvG T cell clonal ratios were observed in the allografts of patients with donor T cell macrochimerism. Conclusions were limited by the relatively low number and heterogeneity of intestinal transplant patients.

V loses 3 bases of germline sequence and J loses 0 bases, and the interval between the two ends is 9 bases. The CDR3 covers 15 residues, taking in both the cysteine and the phenylalanine. The retained sequence is limited to the CDR3, 45 bases, with the frame set at the first base. The germline V gene sets CDR1 to ENHRY and CDR2 to SYGVKD. Libraries were built with the immunoSEQ multiplex PCR assay. For most patients, high-throughput TCR-beta CDR3 sequencing of genomic DNA was performed by Adaptive Biotechnologies. The paper's data handling went like this. TCR sequencing data for around 20 patients were retrieved from Adaptive's ImmunoSEQ software; a few other patients were processed with MiXCR and VDJtools. CDR3 nucleotide sequences shared by donor and recipient were removed because the origin of these sequences could not be assigned. At least 2-fold expansion over unstimulated cells and a minimum CFSE-low frequency of 0.002% (template counts) or 0.001% (read counts) were required for clones to be classified as alloreactive. Clones were considered mappable if detected in sequenced pre-transplant spleen, lymph node, or MLR CFSE-low populations of the donor or recipient. The cumulative frequency of alloreactive clones was calculated as a percentage of all sequences, weighted by copy number. The immuneACCESS repertoire file appears here via TCRdb, limited to in-frame rearrangements. These files lack a portion of the clones; in checked studies, under half of the deficit traces to unresolved V genes, and the cause of the others is not known. Clonal size and the V and J genes are those of that table, whereas D and trimming came from the DNA. The sample data list 40,000 or so clones, and 80% to 85% of these were observed just once. The top ten clonotypes cover about 4% of the sample.

In regard to this clone: Its antigen is unknown. Base qualities are not recorded, but no much larger clone differs from it by a single base.

The sequenced sample was PBMCs, obtained around 1,000 days after transplant. Recombination joined TRBV10-3 with TRBJ1-5; the D gene lacks a confident call. The TCR originated in a human patient who received an intestinal transplant, so some T cells may come from the graft donor. The CDR3 is CAISESGSSNQPQHF. In nucleotides, the sequence is TGTGCCATCAGTGAATCGGGGTCTAGCAATCAGCCCCAGCATTTT.